These 20 T cell receptor beta chains were sequenced from one sample in a study of blood T cell repertoires in COVID-19. Using immunoSEQ multiplex PCR, the repertoire was profiled, and TCRdb retains in-frame clones only, with some absent. Here the sample spans roughly 400,000 clones, around 87% being singletons. The sequenced sample consisted of peripheral blood. The source is a woman aged 55 to 70 with COVID-19, enrolled during active disease.

The chain uses TRBV5-6 and TRBJ2-4; D possibly corresponds to TRBD2 (5 bases). Germline CDR1 SGHDT, CDR2 YYEEEE. V lost 4 bases and J 6 bases, leaving 11 bases between the germline ends. The CDR3 covers 13 residues. DNA of the CDR3: TGTGCCAGCAGCCCCCGGGGAACAAACATTCAGTACTTC. Amino acids: CASSPRGTNIQYF.

Worth noting for this clone: This may arise from a read error, as a much more abundant clone is one base away. The genes are TRBV7-8 and TRBJ2-2; 10 nucleotides line up with TRBD2. V lost 4 bases and J lost 5; bases outside the gene matches: 4. Germline loops: CDR1 SGHVS, CDR2 FQNEAQ. This CDR3 contains 15 residues. The CDR3 DNA follows: TGTGCCAGCAGCTCTAGCGGGGGAGGAACCGGGGAGCTGTTTTTT. It codes for CASSSSGGGTGELFF.

This clone was seen once. This chain uses TRBV21-1 with TRBJ2-1; the table calls TRBD1, which could not be checked here. TRBV21-1 counts as a pseudogene. CDR3 size: 15 residues. The CDR3 is CASSIIPGQGNEQFF. In DNA, the CDR3 is TGTGCCAGCAGCATAATACCGGGACAGGGTAATGAGCAGTTCTTC.

This clone was counted a few times. V and J are TRBV6-1 and TRBJ1-5; D may be TRBD1 (5 bases). The germline CDR1 and CDR2 sequences are MNHNS and SASEGT. With 3 bases removed from V and 0 bases from J, the gap between germline ends came to 9 bases. The length of the CDR3 is 15 residues. The CDR3 here is CASSDRTYSNQPQHF. DNA for the CDR3: TGTGCCAGCAGTGACAGGACATATAGCAATCAGCCCCAGCATTTT.

V usage is TRBV4-2 and J usage is TRBJ2-2; TRBD2 is a possible D gene (5 bases). Trimming left V 0 bases short and J 4 bases short, with 12 bases between. The CDR3 is made up of 16 amino acids. The germline V gene encodes CDR1 LGHNA and CDR2 YNFKEQ. CDR3 sequence reads: CASSQDPRVSTGELFF. The CDR3 nucleotides read TGTGCCAGCAGCCAAGATCCGAGGGTTAGCACCGGGGAGCTGTTTTTT.

The CDR3 DNA is TGTGCCAGCAGCTTAACGGGGGGAGCCTCACAGGAGACCCAGTACTTC. It codes for CASSLTGGASQETQYF. The rearrangement joins TRBV7-3 to TRBJ2-5, with D tentatively TRBD2 (6 bases). The V gene lost 0 bases and the J gene lost 5 bases, with 16 bases spanning the gap. This CDR3 contains 16 residues. Per germline, CDR1 SGHTA and CDR2 FQGTGA. The full variable domain, its missing parts supplied by reference TRBV7-3 and TRBJ2-5, is GAGVSQTPSNKVTEKGKYVELRCDPISGHTALYWYRQSLGQGPEFLIYFQGTGAADDSGLPNDRFFAVRPEGSVSTLKIQRTERGDSAVYLCASSLTGGASQETQYFGPGTRLLVL.

The chain uses TRBV5-8 and TRBJ2-5, with 10 bases aligning to TRBD1. This CDR3 is built from 18 residues. The junction had 9 bases not matched to a gene; V was cut back by 1 base and J by 0 bases. Germline V lookup: CDR1 SGHTS, CDR2 YDEGEE. The CDR3 DNA sequence: TGTGCCAGCAGCTTGCCGGGACAGGGGAAGGGCCACCAAGAGACCCAGTACTTC. It specifies CASSLPGQGKGHQETQYF.

J is TRBJ2-4 and V is TRBV5-4, with 9 bases aligning to TRBD1. This CDR3 contains 15 residues. Germline trimming cut 3 bases from V and 6 bases from J; bases unmatched to any gene: 7. CDR1 is SGHNT and CDR2 is YYREEE in the germline V gene (reference sequence). In DNA form, the CDR3 reads TGTGCCAGCAGCTCACAGGGGGCCTTGGGAAACATTCAGTACTTC. Translated, it gives CASSSQGALGNIQYF.

The genes are TRBV3-1 (or the pseudogene TRBV3-2) and TRBJ2-7; the D is unclear. Germline CDR1 and CDR2: LGHDT and YNNKEL (reference sequence). CDR3 size: 12 residues. V lost 5 bases and J 1 base, leaving 6 bases between the germline ends. Here the CDR3 reads CASSYSSYEQYF. In DNA form, the CDR3 reads TGTGCCAGCAGCTACTCATCCTACGAGCAGTACTTC.

The genes are TRBV19 and TRBJ2-5; 8 positions agree with TRBD2. J lost 0 bases, V lost 7 bases, and 10 bases had no gene match. The CDR3 has 16 residues. Germline CDR1 and CDR2: LNHDA and SQIVND (reference sequence). In DNA, the CDR3 is TGTGCCAGTACCCCAAGATTAGCGGGGTACCAAGAGACCCAGTACTTC. Amino acids: CASTPRLAGYQETQYF.

This clone showed up just once. The chain carries TRBV28 and TRBJ1-4, with D possibly being TRBD1 (5 bases). This CDR3 has 14 amino acids. V was trimmed by 6 bases and J by 4 bases, leaving 12 bases between them. The germline CDR1 and CDR2 sequences are MDHEN and SYDVKM. The CDR3, as DNA: TGTGCCAGCAGGATGCGGGGGGGTAATGAAAAACTGTTTTTT. Translating it yields CASRMRGGNEKLFF. Full variable domain (outside the CDR3, taken from reference TRBV28 and TRBJ1-4): DVKVTQSSRYLVKRTGEKVFLECVQDMDHENMFWYRQDPGLGLRLIYFSYDVKMKEKGDIPEGYSVSREKKERFSLILESASTNQTSMYLCASRMRGGNEKLFFGSGTQLSVL.

This clone was seen just once. The chain links TRBV5-1 to TRBJ1-1, with 9 bases aligning to TRBD1. Germline lookup yields CDR1 SGHRS and CDR2 YFSETQ. Trimming took 5 bases from V and 6 from J; bases not matched to a gene: 11. The CDR3 totals 15 residues. CDR3 region: CASSPRRQGDSEAFF. The DNA for the CDR3 is TGCGCCAGCAGTCCGCGCCGACAGGGGGACTCTGAAGCTTTCTTT.

The chain couples TRBV30 to TRBJ2-7; TRBD2 is a possible D gene (6 bases). The germline V gene encodes CDR1 GTSNPN and CDR2 SVGIG (reference sequence). This CDR3 comprises 18 residues. The V and J ends lost 3 bases and 6 bases respectively, with 30 bases between them. DNA for the CDR3: TGTGCCTGGAGGAGGCGCCCCCTTGGGGGGTTTGTTAAGTCCGAGCAGTACTTC. This encodes CAWRRRPLGGFVKSEQYF.

The CDR3 nucleotides are TGTGCCAGCAGCCCGGGGGTTTCACCCCTCCACTTT. This translates into CASSPGVSPLHF. The V gene is TRBV3-1 (or the pseudogene TRBV3-2), the J gene TRBJ1-6, with a weak D call TRBD1 (5 bases). This CDR3 contains 12 residues. Trimming stripped 4 bases from V and 9 bases from J, with 7 bases between. Germline CDR1 is LGHDT and CDR2 is YNNKEL (reference sequence).

This clone was observed once. This chain joins TRBV24-1 and TRBJ1-2; 8 bases are a match to TRBD1. The V gene end was trimmed by 4 bases and the J gene end by 6 bases; junction bases not matched to a gene: 9. From germline, CDR1 is KGHDR and CDR2 SFDVKD. This CDR3 region has 15 residues. CDR3 bases: TGTGCCACCAGTGACAGTCCTACAGGGGGTGATGGCTACACCTTC. This gives the protein CATSDSPTGGDGYTF.

The rearrangement joins TRBV11-2 to TRBJ2-7; tentative D call: TRBD1 (6 bases). The CDR3 contains 15 residues. The V end was cut by 4 bases, the J end by 5 bases, with 18 bases between. Germline-derived CDR1 and CDR2 are SGHAT and FQNNGV. CDR3 sequence (DNA): TGTGCCAGCAGCTCACTAAAGGGGGAGCGGAACGAGCAGTACTTC. Amino acid sequence: CASSSLKGERNEQYF.

The J gene is TRBJ1-2, the V gene TRBV18; D unclear. This CDR3 comprises 13 residues. V was pared by 5 bases and J by 2 bases, with 9 bases between. Germline V CDR1 and CDR2: KGHSH, LQKENI. The CDR3 here is CASSGLLNYGYTF. DNA of the CDR3: TGTGCCAGCTCAGGGCTGTTAAACTATGGCTACACCTTC.

This chain uses TRBV6-5 with TRBJ2-7, with D perhaps TRBD1 (6 bases). Germline CDR1 reads MNHEY; CDR2 reads SVGAGI. The CDR3 runs 14 residues. V was cut by 7 bases and J by 4 bases, with 17 bases left in between. CDR3 bases: TGTGCCAGCAAAGGTCAGGGGATAGGGTACGAGCAGTACTTC. It is translated as CASKGQGIGYEQYF.

CDR3 residues: CASRGQGRNTGELFF. The CDR3 bases are TGTGCCAGCAGGGGACAGGGCCGGAACACCGGGGAGCTGTTTTTT. This chain connects TRBV6-5 to TRBJ2-2; TRBD1 agrees at 9 bases. CDR3 length: 15 residues. J gave up 1 base and V 6 bases, and 3 bases lay outside the gene matches. Germline CDR1 reads MNHEY; CDR2 reads SVGAGI.

J is TRBJ2-3 and V is TRBV7-6; 10 bases line up with TRBD2. CDR3 length equals 18 residues. V shed 5 bases and J 2 bases; nucleotides not matched to a gene: 13. Germline V gene data show CDR1 as SGHVS and CDR2 as FNYEAQ. The CDR3 loop reads CASSPLGGAGGTTDTQYF. In nucleotides, the CDR3 is TGTGCCAGCAGCCCCCTGGGGGGAGCGGGGGGGACCACAGATACGCAGTATTTT.